This T cell receptor beta chain was sequenced during a study of CD8+ T cells in alopecia areata. On the study more broadly: Tofacitinib dosing lasted 6 to 18 months, which was then followed by 6 months off drug. Severity was scored as percentage of affected scalp area in treated patients. General observations from the study: For baseline CD8+ expansion, any link to response stays uncertain with one nonresponder. Lesional tissue from the scalp (especially in alopecia totalis/universalis) showed higher clonality than normal scalp.

Investigators isolated RNA and reverse transcribed it into cDNA to act as the sequencing template. Libraries were prepared by immunoSEQ multiplex PCR; TCRdb keeps only in-frame clonotypes and omits some of them. The data show about 160,000 clones, less than 80% seen once. For this clone: Antigen: not known.

Trimming cost V 2 bases and J 5 bases; bases outside gene matches: 3. Looked up from germline, CDR1 is SQVTM and CDR2 is ANQGSEA. The CDR3 extends over 13 amino acids. Described treatment: oral pan-JAK inhibitor, 5-10 mg twice daily. V is TRBV29-1 and J is TRBJ2-7; TRBD1 agrees at 10 bases. The source material was CD4+ T cells sorted from blood, sampled at week 24, from a patient treated with tofacitinib. This sequence was found in a human donor with alopecia areata. CDR3 sequence: CSVERTGGNEQYF. CDR3 bases: TGCAGCGTTGAAAGGACAGGGGGTAACGAGCAGTACTTC.